These 32 T cell receptor beta chains were sequenced from one sample in a study of cytotoxic CD8 clonotypes in ibrutinib-treated CLL. Repertoires were generated with immunoSEQ multiplex PCR, while TCRdb's copy carries only in-frame clones and drops some. Seen here are roughly 60,000 clones, approximately 71% observed once, and the top ten hold 43%. The sequences come from PBMCs, collected after 12 months of ibrutinib treatment. These receptors were taken from a human donor with chronic lymphocytic leukemia.

J is TRBJ2-1 and V is TRBV27, with 13 bases identical to TRBD2. This CDR3 is built from 15 residues. The trim removed 4 bases at V and 8 bases at J, leaving 5 bases unmatched. In germline, CDR1 is MNHEY, CDR2 SMNVEV (reference sequence). Here the CDR3 DNA reads TGTGCCAGCAGTTCACTAGCGGGAGGGCCCCATGAGCAGTTCTTC. It is translated as CASSSLAGGPHEQFF.

The chain combines TRBV11-2 with TRBJ2-3; 10 nucleotides line up with TRBD1. Germline V gives CDR1 SGHAT, CDR2 FQNNGV. Trimming removed 5 bases from V and 5 bases from J; junction bases left unmatched: 7. The CDR3 extends over 15 amino acids. The CDR3 DNA reads TGTGCCAGCAGCCCCAGGACAGGGGGAGGAGATACGCAGTATTTT. It specifies CASSPRTGGGDTQYF.

The chain uses TRBV5-6 and TRBJ2-5, with no clear D. Germline CDR1 is SGHDT and CDR2 is YYEEEE. The CDR3 has 16 residues. The germline V and J ends were trimmed by 0 bases and 0 bases, with 12 bases remaining between them. In nucleotides, the CDR3 is TGTGCCAGCAGCTTGGCCTTTAACAGTCACCAAGAGACCCAGTACTTC. Translating gives CASSLAFNSHQETQYF.

This chain connects TRBV5-1 to TRBJ2-5; D gene unclear. V was shortened by 1 base and J by 6 bases, with 13 bases between the two germline ends. CDR1 SGHRS and CDR2 YFSETQ come from the germline V gene. The CDR3 covers 14 residues. CDR3 residues: CASSLLSSLKTQYF. The CDR3 coding sequence is TGCGCCAGCAGCTTGTTGTCATCCCTAAAGACCCAGTACTTC.

This clone turned up a few times. The rearrangement links TRBV7-3 to TRBJ2-1, with 8 positions matching TRBD2. The germline V gene has CDR1 SGHTA and CDR2 FQGTGA. This CDR3 region has 17 residues. J was trimmed by 1 base and V by 5 bases; bases with no gene match: 10. CDR3 nucleotide sequence: TGTGCCAGCAGCCCCGGCTGGGCGGGAGGATCCTACAATGAGCAGTTCTTC. Translated: CASSPGWAGGSYNEQFF.

This chain joins TRBV7-9 and TRBJ2-1, with 11 bases fitting TRBD2. V gave up 3 bases and J gave up 4 bases; unmatched junction bases: 8. This CDR3 has 17 residues. Germline V gene lookup returns CDR1 SEHNR and CDR2 FQNEAQ (reference sequence). CDR3 protein: CASSFVPSGRWYNEQFF. The DNA of the CDR3 is TGTGCCAGCAGCTTCGTGCCTAGCGGGAGGTGGTACAATGAGCAGTTCTTC.

V is TRBV6-1 and J is TRBJ1-2; a possible D gene is TRBD1 (6 bases). V lost 9 bases and J lost 2, with 16 bases in between. Germline V lookup: CDR1 MNHNS, CDR2 SASEGT. The CDR3 has 14 residues. The CDR3 sequence: CASKTGRANYGYTF. The CDR3 nucleotides are TGTGCCAGTAAGACAGGCAGGGCCAACTATGGCTACACCTTC.

This chain links TRBV30 with TRBJ1-2; 7 bases match TRBD1. The CDR3 has 13 amino acids. In germline, CDR1 is GTSNPN, CDR2 SVGIG (reference sequence). The V segment lost 6 bases and the J segment 0 bases; nucleotides outside the gene matches: 4. The CDR3, as DNA: TGTGCCTGTCAACAGGGGACTAACTATGGCTACACCTTC. Translating gives CACQQGTNYGYTF. The complete variable domain, with remaining parts taken from reference TRBV30 and TRBJ1-2, reads SQTIHQWPATLVQPVGSPLSLECTVEGTSNPNLYWYRQAAGRGLQLLFYSVGIGQISSEVPQNLSASRPQDRQFILSSKKLLLSDSGFYLCACQQGTNYGYTFGSGTRLTVV.

DNA of the CDR3: TGTGCCAGCAGTTTAGGGGGGTATCAGCCCCAGCATTTT. Protein sequence: CASSLGGYQPQHF. The V gene is TRBV27, the J gene TRBJ1-5; possible D gene TRBD1, 5 bases. CDR3 length equals 13 residues. Trimming pared 2 bases from V and 5 bases from J, leaving 7 bases between. Germline CDR1 MNHEY, CDR2 SMNVEV (reference sequence).

The chain carries TRBV15 and TRBJ1-1; D not resolved. CDR1 is LNHNV, CDR2 YYDKDF, per germline (reference sequence). CDR3 size: 13 residues. V was cut by 0 bases and J by 7 bases, with 9 bases left in between. The CDR3, as DNA: TGTGCCACCAGCAGAGATTCGGTGGGTGAAGCTTTCTTT. As protein: CATSRDSVGEAFF.

The genes are TRBV5-1 and TRBJ2-6, with D uncertain. V was trimmed by 1 base and J by 1 base, leaving 15 bases between them. The CDR3 has 18 amino acids. The germline gives CDR1 SGHRS, CDR2 YFSETQ. CDR3 in amino acids: CASSLFSGSLSGANVLTF. The CDR3 DNA follows: TGCGCCAGCAGCTTGTTCTCAGGATCCCTATCTGGGGCCAACGTCCTGACTTTC.

This clone was seen more than once but under ten times. The genes are TRBV9 and TRBJ2-7; D gene ambiguous. This CDR3 region has 15 residues. Germline V lookup: CDR1 SGDLS, CDR2 YYNGEE. Trimming left V 0 bases short and J 3 bases short, with 13 bases between. CDR3 protein: CASSVAPEAIYEQYF. CDR3 DNA sequence: TGTGCCAGCAGCGTAGCCCCGGAAGCTATCTACGAGCAGTACTTC.

The V and J genes are TRBV7-2 and TRBJ2-3; TRBD1 aligns across 10 bases. With 5 bases clipped from V and 2 bases from J, the junction kept 4 bases outside the gene matches. Germline assignment: CDR1 SGHTA and CDR2 FQGNSA. This CDR3 region has 15 residues. CDR3 region: CASSRTGGNTDTQYF. In DNA, the CDR3 is TGTGCCAGCAGCCGGACAGGGGGAAACACAGATACGCAGTATTTT.

A single count supports this clone. The chain is built from TRBV14 and TRBJ2-7; TRBD2 matches at 13 bases. The CDR3 runs 22 residues. CDR1 and CDR2 (germline): SGHDN, FVKESK. V lost 4 bases and J lost 0; bases outside the gene matches: 21. The DNA for the CDR3 is TGTGCCAGCAGCCGGCGGCCCGCGGGGGGACTAGCGGGAATGGTCAGCTCCTACGAGCAGTACTTC. This translates into CASSRRPAGGLAGMVSSYEQYF. Using reference TRBV14 and TRBJ2-7 for the parts outside the CDR3, the full variable domain is EAGVTQFPSHSVIEKGQTVTLRCDPISGHDNLYWYRRVMGKEIKFLLHFVKESKQDESGMPNNRFLAERTGGTYSTLKVQPAELEDSGVYFCASSRRPAGGLAGMVSSYEQYFGPGTRLTVT.

The chain's CDR3 is CASRRQGLYTEAFF. The CDR3 DNA sequence: TGTGCCAGCAGAAGACAGGGGTTGTACACTGAAGCTTTCTTT. The chain is built from TRBV2 and TRBJ1-1, with 8 bases that match TRBD1. The CDR3 sequence is 14 residues long. Germline-derived CDR1 and CDR2 are SNHLY and FYNNEI. Trimming removed 6 bases from V and 3 bases from J; junction bases left unmatched: 6.

J is TRBJ2-6 and V is TRBV28, with 9 bases matching TRBD2. CDR1 and CDR2 from the germline V gene are MDHEN and SYDVKM. Trimming removed 3 bases from V and 2 bases from J; junction bases left unmatched: 5. This CDR3 has 17 amino acids. The CDR3, as DNA: TGTGCCAGCAGTTTTCGTAGCGGGAGTACTGGGGCCAACGTCCTGACTTTC. This sequence encodes CASSFRSGSTGANVLTF.

Note on this clone: At one of its ends the junction is not consistent with the germline gene, which may arise from a read error. This chain joins TRBV6-6 and TRBJ2-7; tentatively, D is TRBD2 (5 bases). Looked up from germline, CDR1 is MNHNY and CDR2 is SVGAGI (reference sequence). The CDR3 runs 11 residues. CDR3 amino acids: CASSYGGRVGF. CDR3 DNA sequence: TGTGCCAGCAGTTACGGTGGGAGAGTCGGCTTC.

The chain carries TRBV7-2 and TRBJ2-7; 10 nucleotides agree with TRBD2. The V and J ends lost 1 base and 3 bases, in that order; junction bases with no gene match: 6. CDR3 length: 16 residues. Germline V gene sequence: CDR1 SGHTA, CDR2 FQGNSA. CDR3 amino acids: CASSLDWASGSYEQYF. The DNA of the CDR3 is TGTGCCAGCAGCTTAGATTGGGCTAGCGGGAGCTACGAGCAGTACTTC.

This clone ranks as medium-sized. The chain couples TRBV19 to TRBJ1-2; D gene ambiguous. From germline, CDR1 is LNHDA and CDR2 SQIVND (reference sequence). V lost 9 bases, J lost 6 bases, and 17 bases lay in between. The CDR3 extends over 13 amino acids. CDR3 residues: CARRYPPKNGYTF. For the CDR3, the DNA is TGTGCCAGACGTTACCCCCCGAAAAATGGCTACACCTTC.

This clone has more than one count but fewer than ten. V is TRBV4-1 and J is TRBJ1-2; 10 bases are shared with TRBD1. J was trimmed by 4 bases and V by 1 base; bases with no gene match: 6. The germline gives CDR1 MGHRA, CDR2 YSYEKL. CDR3 size: 16 residues. CDR3: CASSQGGDRGSYGYTF. In DNA, the CDR3 is TGCGCCAGCAGCCAAGGGGGGGACAGGGGCAGCTATGGCTACACCTTC.

This clone was seen more than once but under ten times. The chain uses TRBV19 and TRBJ2-2; D gene ambiguous. The V end lost 7 bases, the J end lost 11 bases, and 14 bases lay between the germline ends. Germline V gene lookup returns CDR1 LNHDA and CDR2 SQIVND (reference sequence). The CDR3 runs 12 residues. CDR3 sequence (DNA): TGTGCCAGTACCCAGACCCGGAGAGAGCTGTTTTTT. Encoded protein: CASTQTRRELFF.

This chain links TRBV18 with TRBJ1-1; TRBD1 might be the D (5 bases). In germline, CDR1 is KGHSH, CDR2 LQKENI. The CDR3 length is 12 residues. Deletions cut 6 bases from V and 7 bases from J, with 12 bases between. CDR3 region: CASSPGTVEAFF. DNA of the CDR3: TGTGCCAGCTCCCCCGGGACTGTTGAAGCTTTCTTT. Based on the CDR3 plus reference TRBV18 and TRBJ1-1, the full variable domain is NAGVMQNPRHLVRRRGQEARLRCSPMKGHSHVYWYRQLPEEGLKFMVYLQKENIIDESGMPKERFSAEFPKEGPSILRIQQVVRGDSAAYFCASSPGTVEAFFGQGTRLTVV.

The rearrangement uses TRBV7-3 and TRBJ2-3; 12 bases agree with TRBD2. The CDR3 sequence is 18 residues long. With 5 bases clipped from V and 2 bases from J, the junction kept 11 bases outside the gene matches. Germline loops: CDR1 SGHTA, CDR2 FQGTGA. The DNA for the CDR3 is TGTGCCAGCAGCCCCCAGATACTAGCGGGAGGCAACACAGATACGCAGTATTTT. Amino acids: CASSPQILAGGNTDTQYF.

This clone was counted a few times. This chain joins TRBV20-1 and TRBJ1-2; D not certain. The ends were cut back, 4 bases at V and 7 bases at J, with 4 bases in the middle. The CDR3 sequence is 9 residues long. Germline V gene sequence: CDR1 DFQATT, CDR2 SNEGSKA (reference sequence). Written as DNA, the CDR3 is TGCAGTGCTACCGGTGGCTACACCTTC. This encodes CSATGGYTF.

The rearrangement uses TRBV9 and TRBJ2-1, with 9 bases identical to TRBD1. The V gene's germline CDR1 is SGDLS and CDR2 YYNGEE. The CDR3 covers 15 residues. The V segment lost 2 bases and the J segment 10 bases; nucleotides outside the gene matches: 10. The CDR3 DNA reads TGTGCCAGCAGCGTTGGGACAGGGAGGTTCCTGGAGCAGTTCTTC. The encoded protein is CASSVGTGRFLEQFF.

This clone was recorded once. CDR3 sequence: CASSFHRGSTSTDTQYF. Here the CDR3 DNA reads TGTGCCAGCAGTTTCCATCGGGGGTCTACGAGCACAGATACGCAGTATTTT. The V gene is TRBV27, the J gene TRBJ2-3, with D possibly TRBD2 on 6 matching bases. The V gene lost 3 bases and the J gene lost 0 bases, with 16 bases spanning the gap. Germline lookup yields CDR1 MNHEY and CDR2 SMNVEV (reference sequence). CDR3 length: 17 residues.

The V gene is TRBV5-8, the J gene TRBJ1-5; D remains ambiguous. Germline lookup yields CDR1 SGHTS and CDR2 YDEGEE. The CDR3 is 12 residues long. Trimming took 0 bases from V and 5 from J, leaving 3 bases between them. CDR3 sequence: CASSLAYQPQHF. DNA for the CDR3: TGTGCCAGCAGCTTGGCCTATCAGCCCCAGCATTTT.

This clone was detected a few times. The rearrangement uses TRBV19 and TRBJ2-7, with D uncertain. The CDR3 sequence is 13 residues long. V lost 0 bases and J lost 2, with 5 bases in between. Germline assignment: CDR1 LNHDA and CDR2 SQIVND (reference sequence). CDR3 sequence: CASSIDWTYEQYF. The CDR3 nucleotides are TGTGCCAGTAGTATAGACTGGACCTACGAGCAGTACTTC.

J is TRBJ1-2 and V is TRBV5-1; 8 bases map to TRBD1. The V gene's germline CDR1 is SGHRS and CDR2 YFSETQ. The ends lost 4 bases at V and 6 bases at J; junction bases unmatched: 11. This CDR3 is built from 15 residues. The DNA of the CDR3 is TGCGCCAGCAGCCACCCGGACAGGGTAAAGAATGGCTACACCTTC. This translates into CASSHPDRVKNGYTF.

The chain employs TRBV11-2 and TRBJ2-7, with TRBD2 matching 12 bases. CDR1 and CDR2 (germline): SGHAT, FQNNGV. V dropped 5 bases and J dropped 2; count of bases not matched to a gene: 7. There are 16 residues in the CDR3. CDR3 loop: CASSRLAGEGTYEQYF. Written as DNA, the CDR3 is TGTGCCAGCAGCCGACTAGCGGGAGAGGGGACCTACGAGCAGTACTTC.

V gene TRBV7-8 combines with J gene TRBJ1-1; D remains ambiguous. The CDR3 length is 15 residues. Trimming pared 5 bases from V and 0 bases from J, leaving 13 bases between. Per the germline V gene, CDR1 is SGHVS and CDR2 is FQNEAQ. CDR3 amino acids: CASSDGTSVNTEAFF. The CDR3 DNA follows: TGTGCCAGCAGCGATGGTACCAGTGTGAACACTGAAGCTTTCTTT. Full variable domain (outside the CDR3, taken from reference TRBV7-8 and TRBJ1-1): GAGVSQSPRYKVAKRGQDVALRCDPISGHVSLFWYQQALGQGPEFLTYFQNEAQLDKSGLPSDRFFAERPEGSVSTLKIQRTQQEDSAVYLCASSDGTSVNTEAFFGQGTRLTVV.

In this sample, this clone turned up a few times. The gene calls are TRBV28 and TRBJ2-1; TRBD2 aligns across 7 bases. Germline CDR1 MDHEN, CDR2 SYDVKM. Trimming took 4 bases from V and 5 from J; bases not matched to a gene: 5. The CDR3 runs 14 residues. CDR3 amino acids: CASSWASGNNEQFF. The CDR3 coding sequence is TGTGCCAGCAGTTGGGCTAGCGGAAACAATGAGCAGTTCTTC.